This TCR beta chain was obtained from a study of metastatic and nonmetastatic thyroid tumors. About the study: Across blood and tumor or nodule tissue, repertoires from malignant and benign thyroid patients were compared with one another.

Study observations and caveats: Patients with malignant thyroid tumors reportedly had significantly higher TCR beta diversity than those with benign nodules, in blood and tumor.

As originally analysed: Clinicopathological groups supplied CDR3 differences that were used to build a distant-metastasis classifier for papillary thyroid cancer. TCRdb re-clonotyped the PCR reads via MiXCR. The V and J calls were not made by the authors but by TCRdb's processing. The sample has about 40,000 clones, 16% seen once. This clone was recorded many times. Its specificity is not known. No patient had received any treatment before thyroid surgery. This clonotype was obtained from a female donor with papillary thyroid cancer or a benign thyroid nodule (not recorded which). Some clones in this sample may be carry-over from other donors' samples. The sequenced material came from blood.

DNA for the CDR3: TGCGCCAGCAGCTTGGAAGGACAGACCTACGAGCAGTACTTC. Encoded protein: CASSLEGQTYEQYF. The rearrangement uses TRBV5-1 and TRBJ2-7; D perhaps matches TRBD1 (6 bases). The CDR3 spans 14 residues. CDR1 and CDR2 (germline): SGHRS, YFSETQ. V lost 0 bases to trimming and J lost 2 bases, with 9 bases between them.